This T cell receptor (beta chain) was recovered during a study of cytomegalovirus exposure and HLA in healthy donors. Findings of the study overall: In a later analysis, DRB1 alleles had the most associated TCRs; HLA-C alleles the fewest.

A note on this clone: Its antigen is not identified.

Primers for the PCR totalled 60 Vbeta and 13 Jbeta. Sequencing used immunoSEQ multiplex PCR; TCRdb keeps in-frame clones, though not all of them. The sample shows 190,000 or so clones, less than 85% of them seen only once. Germline values: CDR1 MNHEY, CDR2 SMNVEV (reference sequence). Trimming took off 5 bases at V and 0 bases at J, with 11 bases between the two ends. The CDR3 extends over 15 amino acids. The chain uses TRBV27 and TRBJ1-5; D is uncertain. The specimen sequenced was PBMCs. This clonotype originated in a girl aged 5-17 years in good health and CMV-seropositive. The CDR3 DNA sequence: TGTGCCAGCAGTCCCGTACACATTAGCAATCAGCCCCAGCATTTT. Its translation: CASSPVHISNQPQHF.